This T cell receptor beta chain was recovered during a study of cytomegalovirus exposure and HLA in healthy donors. Germline V lookup: CDR1 SGHRS, CDR2 YFSETQ. The CDR3 extends over 15 amino acids. The ends were cut back, 4 bases at V and 2 bases at J, with 14 bases in the middle. The PCR had 60 Vbeta and 13 Jbeta primers. In the authors' methods: Roughly 11 million shared chains were among the approximately 87 million unique TCR beta chains that a later analysis counted. The protocol was immunoSEQ multiplex PCR, while the TCRdb copy is restricted to in-frame clones and leaves out a portion. That table supplies the V and J calls and clone size; D and trimming were determined from the DNA. The sample has about 120,000 clones, 60% to 85% seen once.

This receptor was taken from a female donor in good health and CMV-seronegative. Specimen: PBMCs. The chain combines TRBV5-1 with TRBJ2-3; the D gene is possibly TRBD2 (5 bases). The CDR3 coding sequence is TGCGCCAGCAGCACGACGAAAGACTACACAGATACGCAGTATTTT. This translates into CASSTTKDYTDTQYF.